This T cell receptor beta chain stems from a study of blood T cell repertoires in COVID-19 (dated by TCRdb to the early 2020s). Describing the broader study: Samples from collaborators originated in the United States, Italy and Spain and spanned both the acute and convalescent phases of COVID-19. The prospective study material was composed of cDNA or gDNA derived from T cells, B-cell-depleted T cells, or PBMCs. Deeply sampled blood TCRbeta repertoires from subjects exposed to, actively infected with, or recovered from COVID-19 were included in the dataset. The repertoires were released in a freely available public database intended as a resource for research on the immune response to SARS-CoV-2. Samples were obtained from the ongoing ImmuneRACE study (first 160 participants) and from about 1,300 subjects provided by 6 global collaborators. A de-identified subject ID, COVID-19 status, age in years and sex were almost always included in the sample metadata. Where available, HLA class I and class II types were obtained from metadata supplied by the sample provider rather than from assay-based typing. The paper's findings and limits, for the study overall: How much clinical and demographic metadata was included differed by source and by participant, and the metadata was provided uncurated.

TCRbeta CDR3 regions were amplified from genomic DNA by means of the immunoSEQ Assay, a bias-controlled multiplex PCR. For the original study's pipeline: The number of nucleated cells in each sample was estimated by amplification of reference gene primers within the assay. To quantify the absolute abundance of each unique TCRbeta CDR3 rearrangement, sequence reads were collapsed and filtered. Productive Simpson clonality was computed per sample as the square root of Simpson's diversity index over productive rearrangements. Not all clones reach the TCRdb copy of this immuneACCESS table, which keeps in-frame sequences only. Checked studies attribute under half of the gap to unresolved V genes and leave the rest unexplained. V and J calls and clone size are given by that table; D and trimming were obtained from the DNA. In this sample the table shows nearly 200,000 clones, just under 85% of which occur a single time. The ten most abundant clones make up 4.5% to 6% of the sample.

Concerning this clone: Its antigen remains undetermined. Qualities for individual bases were not recorded, and no much larger clone is one base off.

The collaborating institutions used their own protocols to collect whole blood in K2EDTA tubes. For TCRbeta analysis, collaborators shipped samples in one of three forms: frozen whole blood, isolated PBMCs, or DNA extracted from either of those sample types. Taken from cysteine to phenylalanine, the CDR3 has 13 residues. Here the CDR3 DNA is all that survives: 39 bases in frame from base 1. At the junction V is shortened by 0 bases and J by 4 bases, with 6 bases in between. From the germline V gene, CDR1 is KGHSH and CDR2 is LQKENI. The sequence derives from a woman in her 70s with active or convalescent COVID-19. This sequence uses TRBV18 and TRBJ1-2, with no reliable assignment of the D segment. Sequenced sample: peripheral blood. The DNA reads as follows: TGTGCCAGCTCACCACCGTCAGGCTATGGCTACACCTTC. Translated, this is CASSPPSGYGYTF.